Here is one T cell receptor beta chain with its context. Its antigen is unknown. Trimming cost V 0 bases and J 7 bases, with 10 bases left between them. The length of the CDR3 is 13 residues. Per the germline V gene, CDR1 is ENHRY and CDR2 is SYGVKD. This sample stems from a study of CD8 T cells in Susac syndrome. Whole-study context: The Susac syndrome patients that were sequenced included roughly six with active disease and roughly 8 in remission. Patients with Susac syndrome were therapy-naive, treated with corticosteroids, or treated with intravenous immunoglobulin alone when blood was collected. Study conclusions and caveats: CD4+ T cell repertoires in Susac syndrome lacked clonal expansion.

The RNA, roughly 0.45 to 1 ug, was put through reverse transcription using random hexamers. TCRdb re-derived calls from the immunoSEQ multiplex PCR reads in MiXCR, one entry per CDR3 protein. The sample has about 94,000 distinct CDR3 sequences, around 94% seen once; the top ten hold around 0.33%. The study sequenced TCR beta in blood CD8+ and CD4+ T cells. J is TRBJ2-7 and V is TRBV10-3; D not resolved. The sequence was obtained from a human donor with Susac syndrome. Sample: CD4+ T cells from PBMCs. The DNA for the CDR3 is TGTGCCATCAGTGAGTCGGGCAGTCGAGAGCAGTACTTC. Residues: CAISESGSREQYF.